This T cell receptor (beta chain) was documented in a study of blood T cell repertoires in COVID-19. The CDR3 is 16 residues long. V was pared by 5 bases and J by 5 bases, with 11 bases of the junction left unmatched. Germline V gene sequence: CDR1 SGHTA, CDR2 FQGNSA. TCRdb's copy holds only in-frame clones and misses some; the assay was immunoSEQ multiplex PCR. The repertoire holds about 230,000 clones, with 80% to 85% as singletons. The V call is TRBV7-2, the J call TRBJ2-1; TRBD2 matches at 8 bases. The receptor comes from a woman of 80 years or more with active or convalescent COVID-19. Sequenced material: peripheral blood. The DNA for the CDR3 is TGTGCCAGCAGCCAATACGATTTAGCGGGACACAATGAGCAGTTCTTC. Protein sequence: CASSQYDLAGHNEQFF.